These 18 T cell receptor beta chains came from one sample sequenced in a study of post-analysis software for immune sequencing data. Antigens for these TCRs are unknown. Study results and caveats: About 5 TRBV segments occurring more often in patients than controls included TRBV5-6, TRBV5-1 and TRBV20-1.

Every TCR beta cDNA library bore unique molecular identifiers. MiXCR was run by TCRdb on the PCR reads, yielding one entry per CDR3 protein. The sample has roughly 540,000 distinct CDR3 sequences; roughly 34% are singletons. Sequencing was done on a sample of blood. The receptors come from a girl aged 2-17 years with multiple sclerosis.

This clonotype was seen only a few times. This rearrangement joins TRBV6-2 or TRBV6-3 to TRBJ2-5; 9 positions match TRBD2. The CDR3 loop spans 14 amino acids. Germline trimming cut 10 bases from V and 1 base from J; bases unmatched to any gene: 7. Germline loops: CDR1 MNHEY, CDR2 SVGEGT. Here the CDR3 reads CATGRGGLQETQYF. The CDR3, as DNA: TGTGCCACCGGGCGGGGGGGACTCCAAGAGACCCAGTACTTC.

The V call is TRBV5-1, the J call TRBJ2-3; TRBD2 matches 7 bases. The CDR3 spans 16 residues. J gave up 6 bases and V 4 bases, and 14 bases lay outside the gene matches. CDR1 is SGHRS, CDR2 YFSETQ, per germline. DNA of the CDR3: TGCGCCAGCAGCCTCCTTTTGGGGGGGTCCCGGGATACGCAGTATTTT. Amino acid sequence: CASSLLLGGSRDTQYF.

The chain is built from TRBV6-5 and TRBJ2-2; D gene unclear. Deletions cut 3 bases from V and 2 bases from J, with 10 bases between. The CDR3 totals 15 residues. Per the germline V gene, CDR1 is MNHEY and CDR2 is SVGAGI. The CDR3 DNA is TGTGCCAGCAGTTATTCGCGCCTAAACACCGGGGAGCTGTTTTTT. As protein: CASSYSRLNTGELFF.

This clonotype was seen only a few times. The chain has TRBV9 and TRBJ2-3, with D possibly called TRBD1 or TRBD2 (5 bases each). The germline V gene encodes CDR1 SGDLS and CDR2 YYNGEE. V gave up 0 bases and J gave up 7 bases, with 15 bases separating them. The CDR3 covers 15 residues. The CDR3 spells CASSVDGGDSNTQYF. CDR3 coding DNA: TGTGCCAGCAGCGTAGATGGGGGAGACTCTAATACGCAGTATTTT.

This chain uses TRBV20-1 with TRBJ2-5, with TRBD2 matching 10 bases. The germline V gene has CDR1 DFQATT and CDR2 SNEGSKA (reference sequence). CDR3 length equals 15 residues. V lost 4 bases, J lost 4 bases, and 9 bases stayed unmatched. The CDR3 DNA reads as TGCAGTGCTAAAATTAGCGGGGGGAGCCGAGAGACCCAGTACTTC. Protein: CSAKISGGSRETQYF.

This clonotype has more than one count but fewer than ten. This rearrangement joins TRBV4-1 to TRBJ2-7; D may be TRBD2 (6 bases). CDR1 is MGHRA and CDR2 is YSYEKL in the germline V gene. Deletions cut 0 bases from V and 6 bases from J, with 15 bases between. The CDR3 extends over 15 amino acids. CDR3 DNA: TGCGCCAGCAGCCAAGATTACGGGGGTGTGGTCGAGCAGTACTTC. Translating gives CASSQDYGGVVEQYF.

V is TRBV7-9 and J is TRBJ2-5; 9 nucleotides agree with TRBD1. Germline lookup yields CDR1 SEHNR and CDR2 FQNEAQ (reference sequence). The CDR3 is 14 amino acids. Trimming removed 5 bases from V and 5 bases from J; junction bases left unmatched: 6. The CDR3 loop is CASSITGGAETQYF. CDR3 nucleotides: TGTGCCAGCAGCATAACAGGGGGCGCGGAGACCCAGTACTTC.

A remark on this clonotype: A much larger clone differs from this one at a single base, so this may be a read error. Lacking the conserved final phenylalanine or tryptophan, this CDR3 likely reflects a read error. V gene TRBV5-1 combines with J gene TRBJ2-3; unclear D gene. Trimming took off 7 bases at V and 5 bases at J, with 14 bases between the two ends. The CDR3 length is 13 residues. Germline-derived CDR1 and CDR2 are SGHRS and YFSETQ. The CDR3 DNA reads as TGCGCCAGCGGCCAGAATCCTGGAGATACGCAGTATTGT. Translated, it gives CASGQNPGDTQYC.

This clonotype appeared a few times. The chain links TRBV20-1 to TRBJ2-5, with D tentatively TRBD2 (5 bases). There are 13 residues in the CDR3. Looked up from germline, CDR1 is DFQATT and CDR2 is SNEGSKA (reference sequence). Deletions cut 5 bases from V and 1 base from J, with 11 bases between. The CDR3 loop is CSAFVGSQETQYF. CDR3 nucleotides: TGCAGTGCTTTTGTGGGGAGCCAAGAGACCCAGTACTTC.

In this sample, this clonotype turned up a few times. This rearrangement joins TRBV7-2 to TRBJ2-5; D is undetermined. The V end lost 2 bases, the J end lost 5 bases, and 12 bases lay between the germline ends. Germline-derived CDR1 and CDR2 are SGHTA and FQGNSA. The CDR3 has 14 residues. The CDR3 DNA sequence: TGTGCCAGCAGCTTACACCTAACTCGGGAGACCCAGTACTTC. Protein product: CASSLHLTRETQYF.

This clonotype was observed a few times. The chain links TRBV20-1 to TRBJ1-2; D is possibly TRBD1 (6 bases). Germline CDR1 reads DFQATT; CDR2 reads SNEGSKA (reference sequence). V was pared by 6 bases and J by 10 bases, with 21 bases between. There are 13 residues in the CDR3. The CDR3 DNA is TGCAGTGCAACAGGACGATCTGGGGGGCTCTACACCTTC. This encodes CSATGRSGGLYTF.

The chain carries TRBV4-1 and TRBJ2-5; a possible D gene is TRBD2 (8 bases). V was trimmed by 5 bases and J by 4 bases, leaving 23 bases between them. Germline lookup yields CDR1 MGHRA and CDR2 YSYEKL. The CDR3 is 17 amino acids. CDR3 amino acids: CASSIQSGGAGVETQYF. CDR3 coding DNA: TGCGCCAGCAGCATCCAATCAGGGGGAGCGGGGGTAGAGACCCAGTACTTC.

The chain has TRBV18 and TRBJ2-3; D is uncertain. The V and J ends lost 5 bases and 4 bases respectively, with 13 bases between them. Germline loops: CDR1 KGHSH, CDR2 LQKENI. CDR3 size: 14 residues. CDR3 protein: CASSMGPAPDTQYF. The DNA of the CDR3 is TGTGCCAGCTCAATGGGCCCGGCGCCAGATACGCAGTATTTT.

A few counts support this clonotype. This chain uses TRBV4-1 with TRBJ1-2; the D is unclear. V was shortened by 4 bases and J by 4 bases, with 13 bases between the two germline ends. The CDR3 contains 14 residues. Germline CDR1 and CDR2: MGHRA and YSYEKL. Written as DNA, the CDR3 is TGCGCCAGCAGCCCCCCCGGGCTAGGCTATGGCTACACCTTC. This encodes CASSPPGLGYGYTF.

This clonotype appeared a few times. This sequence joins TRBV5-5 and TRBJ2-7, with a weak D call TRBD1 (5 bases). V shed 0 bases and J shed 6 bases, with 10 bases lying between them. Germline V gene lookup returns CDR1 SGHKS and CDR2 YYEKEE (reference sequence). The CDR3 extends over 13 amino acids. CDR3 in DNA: TGTGCCAGCAGCTTGGCTGCAGGGCGCGAGCAGTACTTC. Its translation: CASSLAAGREQYF.

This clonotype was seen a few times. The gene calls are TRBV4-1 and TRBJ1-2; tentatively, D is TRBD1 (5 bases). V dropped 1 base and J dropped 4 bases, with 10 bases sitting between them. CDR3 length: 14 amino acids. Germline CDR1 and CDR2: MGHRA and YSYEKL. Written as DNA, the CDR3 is TGCGCCAGCAGCCAAGGACAGAATTCCTATGGCTACACCTTC. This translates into CASSQGQNSYGYTF.

For the CDR3, the DNA is TGTGCCAGCGATCGAGCTAGCGGGGGGTACAATGAGCAGTTCTTC. Its translation is CASDRASGGYNEQFF. The rearrangement joins TRBV2 to TRBJ2-1; TRBD2 matches at 11 bases. The V gene end was trimmed by 8 bases and the J gene end by 4 bases; junction bases not matched to a gene: 7. This CDR3 is built from 15 residues. CDR1 and CDR2 (germline): SNHLY, FYNNEI.

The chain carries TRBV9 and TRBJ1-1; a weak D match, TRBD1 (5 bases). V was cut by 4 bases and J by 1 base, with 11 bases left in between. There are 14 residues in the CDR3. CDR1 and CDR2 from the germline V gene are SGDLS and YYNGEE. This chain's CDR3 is CASSLGAPNTEAFF. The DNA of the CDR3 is TGTGCCAGCAGCTTAGGGGCCCCGAACACTGAAGCTTTCTTT.